The 6 T cell receptor beta chains given below trace back to one sample, sequenced in a study of T cell repertoires in cytomegalovirus infection (dated by TCRdb to between 2018 and 2021). Sequencing relied on an Illumina HiSeq 1500. Using fastp trimming at Q25 and MiXCR clonotype assembly, TCRdb reanalyzed the public sequencing data and kept in-frame beta chains. Rows with one shared CDR3 protein collapse into an entry with the most common genes and DNA. The sample table holds a few hundred thousand distinct CDR3 sequences, of which 15% to 20% were seen once. Roughly 9% of the sample is taken by the ten largest. Sequenced sample: PBMCs. The receptor source for this set is a human donor in good health (CMV status not recorded). Some clones in this sample may be carry-over from other donors' samples.

This clonotype was seen just once. The V and J genes are TRBV23-1 and TRBJ1-2; D gene unclear. TRBV23-1 is noted as an ORF with a role that remains uncertain. The CDR3 spans 15 residues. Trimming took off 7 bases at V and 6 bases at J, with 21 bases between the two ends. The CDR3 loop is CASTQRPADGDGYTF. CDR3 nucleotide sequence: TGCGCCAGCACCCAGCGCCCTGCGGACGGAGATGGCTACACCTTC.

This clonotype was seen repeatedly, ten times or more. V is TRBV7-6 and J is TRBJ2-5; either TRBD1 or TRBD2 may supply D (5 bases each). The germline V gene encodes CDR1 SGHVS and CDR2 FNYEAQ. This CDR3 comprises 15 residues. The V end lost 5 bases, the J end lost 0 bases, and 13 bases lay between the germline ends. Here the CDR3 reads CASSRRDAYQETQYF. The CDR3 DNA follows: TGTGCCAGCAGCCGCCGGGACGCCTACCAAGAGACCCAGTACTTC.

Points on this clonotype: The CDR3 does not end in the conserved phenylalanine or tryptophan, so this is likely a read error. V usage is TRBV12-3 or TRBV12-4 and J usage is TRBJ1-1, with 10 nucleotides matching TRBD1. Trimming cost V 2 bases and J 4 bases; bases outside gene matches: 7. CDR3 size: 16 residues. CDR3 nucleotides: TGTGCCAGCAGTTTATTGTGGGACAGGGGATCCACTGAAGCTTTCCTT. Translated: CASSLLWDRGSTEAFL.

This clonotype was seen at least ten times. The chain is built from TRBV7-2 and TRBJ2-5, with D possibly called TRBD1 or TRBD2 (5 bases each). The CDR3 contains 15 residues. Deletions cut 1 base from V and 1 base from J, with 10 bases between. Germline-derived CDR1 and CDR2 are SGHTA and FQGNSA. This CDR3 reads CASSLGGRIQETQYF. In DNA, the CDR3 is TGTGCCAGCAGCTTAGGGGGACGGATCCAAGAGACCCAGTACTTC. The whole variable domain, filled in from reference TRBV7-2 and TRBJ2-5, reads GAGVSQSPSNKVTEKGKDVELRCDPISGHTALYWYRQSLGQGLEFLIYFQGNSAPDKSGLPSDRFSAERTGGSVSTLTIQRTQQEDSAVYLCASSLGGRIQETQYFGPGTRLLVL.

V usage is TRBV12-3 or TRBV12-4 and J usage is TRBJ2-7, with 9 bases lining up with TRBD1. The length of the CDR3 is 14 residues. The junction had 6 bases not matched to a gene; V was cut back by 6 bases and J by 3 bases. In DNA form, the CDR3 reads TGTGCCAGCAGACCCACGGGACAGGGCTACGAGCAGTACTTC. Translating gives CASRPTGQGYEQYF.

This clonotype appeared many times. The chain is built from TRBV7-8 and TRBJ2-5, with D unresolved. The germline V and J ends were trimmed by 5 bases and 5 bases, with 9 bases remaining between them. The CDR3 length is 12 residues. Germline loops: CDR1 SGHVS, CDR2 FQNEAQ. The CDR3: CASSPPAETQYF. CDR3 sequence (DNA): TGTGCCAGCAGCCCACCCGCGGAGACCCAGTACTTC.